These 30 T cell receptor beta chains share one sample of origin, sequenced in a study of blood T cell repertoires in COVID-19 (dated by TCRdb to 2018 to 2021). Library prep was done by the immunoSEQ multiplex PCR assay. Sourced from immuneACCESS, this table was stored by TCRdb with only in-frame sequences that have V and J called. A share of the clones is absent; for the studies checked, an unresolved V gene accounts for under half, and the remainder has no known explanation. The sample data list about 190,000 clones, and more than 85% of these were observed just once. The ten largest clones take up approximately 1.1% of the sample. Sequencing was carried out using peripheral blood. The receptor source for this set is a man aged 30 to 39 with acute or convalescent COVID-19.

The rearrangement joins TRBV6-5 to TRBJ1-3; 7 positions agree with TRBD1. Germline V gene data show CDR1 as MNHEY and CDR2 as SVGAGI. This CDR3 has 15 residues. V shed 7 bases and J 0 bases; nucleotides not matched to a gene: 6. CDR3 region: CASTRGQSSGNTIYF. CDR3 nucleotides: TGTGCCAGCACGCGGGGACAGAGCTCTGGAAACACCATATATTTT.

This chain links TRBV9 with TRBJ1-4; D unclear. CDR1 is SGDLS and CDR2 is YYNGEE in the germline V gene. Trimming left V 4 bases short and J 1 base short, with 5 bases between. This CDR3 comprises 13 residues. This chain's CDR3 is CASSPETNEKLFF. DNA for the CDR3: TGTGCCAGCAGCCCAGAAACTAATGAAAAACTGTTTTTT.

This chain uses TRBV10-3 with TRBJ1-6, with D unclear. The CDR3 covers 13 residues. Germline V gives CDR1 ENHRY, CDR2 SYGVKD. V gave up 8 bases and J gave up 9 bases, with 14 bases separating them. The CDR3 reads CAIGEGFGSPLHF. Written as DNA, the CDR3 is TGTGCCATCGGAGAGGGATTCGGTTCACCCCTCCACTTT.

This clone was found a few times. The CDR3 is CASSRTTGLGEKLFF. The CDR3 DNA reads TGTGCCAGCAGCCGAACAACAGGGTTGGGAGAAAAACTGTTTTTT. V usage is TRBV6-5 and J usage is TRBJ1-4, with D possibly being TRBD1 (6 bases). This CDR3 spans 15 amino acids. In germline, CDR1 is MNHEY, CDR2 SVGAGI. The V and J ends lost 6 bases and 8 bases respectively, with 19 bases between them.

This chain links TRBV6-5 with TRBJ2-2; 7 nucleotides match TRBD2. The V segment lost 5 bases and the J segment 4 bases; nucleotides outside the gene matches: 4. The germline gives CDR1 MNHEY, CDR2 SVGAGI. The CDR3 is 14 residues long. Written as DNA, the CDR3 is TGTGCCAGCAGTCCGACGGGGGGCACCGGGGAGCTGTTTTTT. Amino acids: CASSPTGGTGELFF.

Written as DNA, the CDR3 is TGTGCCAGCAGCCGACAGGGATCGAATGAAAAACTGTTTTTT. This encodes CASSRQGSNEKLFF. The chain is built from TRBV3-1 (or the pseudogene TRBV3-2) and TRBJ1-4; 7 bases match TRBD1. This CDR3 is 14 amino acids long. The V and J ends lost 4 bases and 5 bases, in that order; junction bases with no gene match: 4. CDR1 and CDR2 from the germline V gene are LGHDT and YNNKEL (reference sequence).

V is TRBV5-6 and J is TRBJ1-1, with a weak D call TRBD1 (6 bases). Germline loops: CDR1 SGHDT, CDR2 YYEEEE. V was shortened by 1 base and J by 8 bases, with 6 bases between the two germline ends. The CDR3 covers 11 residues. This CDR3 reads CASSLRGEAFF. The CDR3 DNA sequence: TGTGCCAGCAGCTTGAGGGGGGAAGCTTTCTTT. Complete variable domain (other parts from reference TRBV5-6 and TRBJ1-1): DAGVTQSPTHLIKTRGQQVTLRCSPKSGHDTVSWYQQALGQGPQFIFQYYEEEERQRGNFPDRFSGHQFPNYSSELNVNALLLGDSALYLCASSLRGEAFFGQGTRLTVV.

This chain links TRBV29-1 with TRBJ2-3; 7 nucleotides match TRBD1. Germline CDR1 reads SQVTM; CDR2 reads ANQGSEA. The V and J ends lost 7 bases and 4 bases, in that order; junction bases with no gene match: 5. The CDR3 extends over 12 amino acids. In DNA form, the CDR3 reads TGCAGCGCTCAGGGGGTGGCAGATACGCAGTATTTT. Its translation is CSAQGVADTQYF.

The rearrangement links TRBV3-1 (or the pseudogene TRBV3-2) to TRBJ1-2, with 7 nucleotides matching TRBD1. This CDR3 has 14 amino acids. The trim removed 3 bases at V and 8 bases at J, leaving 9 bases unmatched. Germline V gene data show CDR1 as LGHDT and CDR2 as YNNKEL (reference sequence). The CDR3 region is CASSHLDRAGGYTF. In DNA form, the CDR3 reads TGTGCCAGCAGCCACCTCGACAGGGCGGGAGGCTACACCTTC.

The chain employs TRBV13 and TRBJ2-5, with TRBD1 identical over 11 bases. This CDR3 has 15 amino acids. V was pared by 6 bases and J by 5 bases, with 8 bases of the junction left unmatched. The germline gives CDR1 PRHDT, CDR2 FYEKMQ (reference sequence). CDR3 region: CASSYRTGGLETQYF. CDR3 in DNA: TGTGCCAGCAGTTACCGGACAGGGGGCTTGGAGACCCAGTACTTC. The complete variable domain, with remaining parts taken from reference TRBV13 and TRBJ2-5, reads AAGVIQSPRHLIKEKRETATLKCYPIPRHDTVYWYQQGPGQDPQFLISFYEKMQSDKGSIPDRFSAQQFSDYHSELNMSSLELGDSALYFCASSYRTGGLETQYFGPGTRLLVL.

The chain has TRBV5-5 and TRBJ2-5; 12 bases match TRBD2. J lost 5 bases, V lost 0 bases, and 8 bases had no gene match. This CDR3 region has 17 residues. Germline V gene sequence: CDR1 SGHKS, CDR2 YYEKEE (reference sequence). CDR3 nucleotide sequence: TGTGCCAGCAGCTTGGATGCTAGCGGGAGGGCCGGTGAGACCCAGTACTTC. Protein product: CASSLDASGRAGETQYF. The variable domain in full, with the rest retrieved from reference TRBV5-5 and TRBJ2-5, is DAGVTQSPTHLIKTRGQQVTLRCSPISGHKSVSWYQQVLGQGPQFIFQYYEKEERGRGNFPDRFSARQFPNYSSELNVNALLLGDSALYLCASSLDASGRAGETQYFGPGTRLLVL.

V and J are TRBV7-9 and TRBJ1-6; D uncertain. The CDR3 contains 16 residues. V was shortened by 4 bases and J by 0 bases, with 10 bases between the two germline ends. Germline-derived CDR1 and CDR2 are SEHNR and FQNEAQ (reference sequence). The CDR3 protein is CASSSTRSSYNSPLHF. The CDR3 coding sequence is TGTGCCAGCAGCTCCACGCGGAGCTCCTATAATTCACCCCTCCACTTT. The full variable domain, completed using reference TRBV7-9 and TRBJ1-6, is DTGVSQNPRHKITKRGQNVTFRCDPISEHNRLYWYRQTLGQGPEFLTYFQNEAQLEKSRLLSDRFSAERPKGSFSTLEIQRTEQGDSAMYLCASSSTRSSYNSPLHFGNGTRLTVT.

This chain uses TRBV19 with TRBJ2-1; 9 bases map to TRBD2. Unmatched junction bases numbered 4, after V lost 1 base and J lost 6 bases. The CDR3 has 15 amino acids. The V gene's germline CDR1 is LNHDA and CDR2 SQIVND (reference sequence). The CDR3 reads CASSIVSGSSNEQFF. The CDR3 DNA is TGTGCCAGTAGTATAGTTAGCGGGAGTTCCAATGAGCAGTTCTTC.

A single count supports this clone. The chain joins TRBV5-1 to TRBJ1-2, with unresolved D. Germline lookup yields CDR1 SGHRS and CDR2 YFSETQ. This CDR3 has 16 residues. V shed 1 base and J shed 4 bases, with 17 bases lying between them. CDR3: CASSLTYPIAPYGYTF. The CDR3 DNA sequence: TGCGCCAGCAGCTTGACCTATCCTATAGCTCCCTATGGCTACACCTTC.

The chain has TRBV30 and TRBJ1-5; 9 positions agree with TRBD1. Germline V gene data show CDR1 as GTSNPN and CDR2 as SVGIG (reference sequence). Germline trimming cut 2 bases from V and 6 bases from J; bases unmatched to any gene: 2. The CDR3 runs to 13 residues. The CDR3 spells CAWSTGGIQPQHF. CDR3 in DNA: TGTGCCTGGAGTACAGGGGGCATTCAGCCCCAGCATTTT.

The chain combines TRBV12-3 or TRBV12-4 with TRBJ2-7; D is perhaps TRBD2 (5 bases). The CDR3 loop spans 11 amino acids. With 6 bases removed from V and 2 bases from J, the gap between germline ends came to 5 bases. The CDR3: CASRRAYEQYF. Here the CDR3 DNA reads TGTGCCAGCAGGCGGGCCTACGAGCAGTACTTC.

This chain connects TRBV6-5 to TRBJ1-5; the match to TRBD1 covers 8 bases. Per the germline V gene, CDR1 is MNHEY and CDR2 is SVGAGI. There are 15 residues in the CDR3. Trimming cost V 6 bases and J 2 bases; bases outside gene matches: 6. CDR3 region: CASRQQGVGNQPQHF. In DNA, the CDR3 is TGTGCCAGCAGGCAACAGGGGGTTGGCAATCAGCCCCAGCATTTT.

The V call is TRBV15, the J call TRBJ2-3; 8 nucleotides agree with TRBD2. V dropped 0 bases and J dropped 0; count of bases not matched to a gene: 2. CDR1 and CDR2 (germline): LNHNV, YYDKDF (reference sequence). The CDR3 runs 16 residues. CDR3 sequence (DNA): TGTGCCACCAGCAGAGAATTAGCGGGGAGCACAGATACGCAGTATTTT. Its protein product is CATSRELAGSTDTQYF.

V is TRBV7-9 and J is TRBJ1-5; 12 nucleotides agree with TRBD1. Germline V CDR1 and CDR2: SEHNR, FQNEAQ (reference sequence). The junction had 2 bases not matched to a gene; V was cut back by 6 bases and J by 5 bases. The CDR3 has 14 residues. CDR3 in DNA: TGTGCCAGCAGAGGGACAGGGGGCGATCAGCCCCAGCATTTT. Translating gives CASRGTGGDQPQHF.

The rearrangement links TRBV6-5 to TRBJ1-5, with TRBD1 matching 7 bases. The ends lost 5 bases at V and 2 bases at J; junction bases unmatched: 6. Per germline, CDR1 MNHEY and CDR2 SVGAGI. The CDR3 runs 15 residues. CDR3 protein: CASSRHRGGNQPQHF. CDR3 sequence (DNA): TGTGCCAGCAGTCGGCACAGGGGAGGCAATCAGCCCCAGCATTTT.

The chain carries TRBV28 and TRBJ2-5; 8 bases line up with TRBD2. V was clipped by 6 bases and J by 0 bases; unmatched bases: 9. Germline values: CDR1 MDHEN, CDR2 SYDVKM. The CDR3 sequence is 16 residues long. CDR3 residues: CASSRAASGYQETQYF. The CDR3 DNA reads as TGTGCCAGCAGCCGAGCGGCTAGCGGGTACCAAGAGACCCAGTACTTC. The whole variable domain, remainder taken from reference TRBV28 and TRBJ2-5, is DVKVTQSSRYLVKRTGEKVFLECVQDMDHENMFWYRQDPGLGLRLIYFSYDVKMKEKGDIPEGYSVSREKKERFSLILESASTNQTSMYLCASSRAASGYQETQYFGPGTRLLVL.

This chain uses TRBV18 with TRBJ2-5, with D perhaps TRBD1 (6 bases). Trimming took off 4 bases at V and 5 bases at J, with 17 bases between the two ends. This CDR3 region has 15 residues. Germline CDR1 is KGHSH and CDR2 is LQKENI. The DNA for the CDR3 is TGTGCCAGCTCACTCACCCGACAGGATCGGGAGACCCAGTACTTC. Protein product: CASSLTRQDRETQYF.

This chain uses TRBV30 with TRBJ1-5, with TRBD1 matching 7 bases. Germline V gene data show CDR1 as GTSNPN and CDR2 as SVGIG (reference sequence). The CDR3 spans 15 residues. With 3 bases clipped from V and 3 bases from J, the junction kept 8 bases outside the gene matches. The CDR3 here is CAWSLGTANNQPQHF. DNA for the CDR3: TGTGCCTGGAGCCTCGGGACAGCCAACAATCAGCCCCAGCATTTT.

This chain joins TRBV19 and TRBJ1-1; D is unresolved. The length of the CDR3 is 13 residues. Germline V gene data show CDR1 as LNHDA and CDR2 as SQIVND (reference sequence). Trimming removed 3 bases from V and 2 bases from J, with 7 bases in between. CDR3 protein: CASSIRVNTEAFF. In nucleotides, the CDR3 is TGTGCCAGTAGTATTCGGGTAAACACTGAAGCTTTCTTT.

The CDR3 region has the DNA TGTGCCAGCAGTCCGCGGACAGGGATACAGACCCAGTACTTC. It encodes CASSPRTGIQTQYF. This sequence joins TRBV6-5 and TRBJ2-5; TRBD1 agrees at 8 bases. Losses at the gene ends were 5 bases for V and 6 bases for J; bases not matched to a gene: 8. CDR3 length: 14 amino acids. Per the germline V gene, CDR1 is MNHEY and CDR2 is SVGAGI.

The chain joins TRBV5-6 to TRBJ1-1, with 11 bases identical to TRBD1. The germline gives CDR1 SGHDT, CDR2 YYEEEE. Trimming cost V 4 bases and J 6 bases; bases outside gene matches: 2. The CDR3 loop spans 13 amino acids. The CDR3 region has the DNA TGTGCCAGCAGCCGGGACAGGGGGTCTGAAGCTTTCTTT. It is translated as CASSRDRGSEAFF.

This chain links TRBV18 with TRBJ1-6; TRBD1 agrees at 11 bases. CDR1 and CDR2 from the germline V gene are KGHSH and LQKENI. The junction had 7 bases not matched to a gene; V was cut back by 6 bases and J by 6 bases. The CDR3 contains 16 residues. Written as DNA, the CDR3 is TGTGCCAGCTCTCCGACCGGGACAGGGGGTAATTCACCCCTCCACTTT. Its translation: CASSPTGTGGNSPLHF.

This clone was observed once. The rearrangement joins TRBV6-5 to TRBJ1-1; no clear D gene. Germline-derived CDR1 and CDR2 are MNHEY and SVGAGI. The CDR3 length is 15 residues. This CDR3 is CASRREAGLVAEAFF. The CDR3 region has the DNA TGTGCATCGCGGAGGGAAGCGGGCCTGGTTGCTGAAGCTTTCTTT.

The rearrangement uses TRBV19 and TRBJ1-5, with a weak D call TRBD1 (6 bases). Germline V gene sequence: CDR1 LNHDA, CDR2 SQIVND (reference sequence). Trimming removed 2 bases from V and 4 bases from J, with 15 bases in between. CDR3 size: 16 residues. CDR3 sequence reads: CASSIISRGSNQPQHF. The DNA of the CDR3 is TGTGCCAGTAGTATAATCTCCAGGGGCAGTAATCAGCCCCAGCATTTT.

The chain carries TRBV2 and TRBJ2-3, with 11 bases matching TRBD2. V lost 8 bases, J lost 4 bases, and 14 bases stayed unmatched. The CDR3 covers 17 residues. CDR1 and CDR2 from the germline V gene are SNHLY and FYNNEI. CDR3 loop: CASHSLAGGRFPDTQYF. The CDR3, as DNA: TGTGCCAGCCACTCGCTAGCGGGAGGCCGCTTCCCAGATACGCAGTATTTT.